This entry is about one TCR beta chain. What it recognizes is unknown. These data belong to a study of cytomegalovirus exposure and HLA in healthy donors. General observations from the study: In an earlier analysis, most TCR beta V segments were productive about 87% or about 30% of the time. For most TCR sequences rarity was the rule, although some public TCRs occurred in many donors.

Germline values: CDR1 SGHDT, CDR2 YYEEEE. The CDR3 extends over 13 amino acids. Trimming shortened V by 1 base and J by 5 bases, and 7 bases separated the two germline ends. Everyone who donated was a healthy bone marrow donor. The PCR employed 60 Vbeta primers together with 13 Jbeta primers. Using immunoSEQ multiplex PCR, the repertoire was profiled, and TCRdb retains in-frame clones only, with some absent. The sample carries around 190,000 clones, approximately 86% recorded once. The TCR originated in a woman between 18 and 29 years old in good health and CMV-seronegative. Sequences were obtained from PBMCs. The chain joins TRBV5-6 to TRBJ1-5; no firm D call. The CDR3: CASSLSYDQPQHF. CDR3 DNA sequence: TGTGCCAGCAGCTTGTCTTATGATCAGCCCCAGCATTTT.